The TCR beta chain under discussion was sequenced for a study of blood T cell repertoires in COVID-19. Whole-study context: Both acute and convalescent COVID-19 samples were obtained from the United States, Italy and Spain. T cells, B-cell-depleted T cells, or PBMCs provided the cDNA or gDNA that served as material.

Original analysis: Cell counts per sample came from amplifying reference gene primers. The assay was immunoSEQ multiplex PCR, and TCRdb's table has in-frame clones only and misses some. That table gives V, J and clone size, and the DNA gave D and trimming. This sample yields approximately 140,000 clones, of which 88% are seen a single time; 10% belongs to the top ten. V was trimmed by 5 bases and J by 7 bases, leaving 9 bases between them. Germline loops: CDR1 MNHEY, CDR2 SVGAGI. The CDR3 covers 12 residues. The sequence was collected from a man aged 55 to 70 with active or convalescent COVID-19. V and J are TRBV6-5 and TRBJ1-5; no definite D call. The sequenced sample consisted of peripheral blood. CDR3 sequence: CASSSPGQPQHF. CDR3 DNA sequence: TGTGCCAGCAGTAGCCCCGGGCAGCCCCAGCATTTT.